Below, one TCR beta chain is given with its context. This specimen comes from a study of monozygotic twins with inflammatory bowel disease. This CDR3 region has 13 residues. CDR1 and CDR2 from the germline V gene are LNHDA and SQIVND (reference sequence). TCRdb re-analyzed the 5' RACE reads; it lists each CDR3 protein once, without DNA. The sample data list approximately 85,000 distinct CDR3 sequences. The sample taken for sequencing was blood. V gene TRBV19 combines with J gene TRBJ2-7; TCRdb picks TRBD1, but there is no DNA to check that call. This receptor was obtained from a human donor with ulcerative colitis or Crohn's disease, or a healthy co-twin of an affected twin (not recorded which). CDR3 protein: CASSQDRGYEQYF.